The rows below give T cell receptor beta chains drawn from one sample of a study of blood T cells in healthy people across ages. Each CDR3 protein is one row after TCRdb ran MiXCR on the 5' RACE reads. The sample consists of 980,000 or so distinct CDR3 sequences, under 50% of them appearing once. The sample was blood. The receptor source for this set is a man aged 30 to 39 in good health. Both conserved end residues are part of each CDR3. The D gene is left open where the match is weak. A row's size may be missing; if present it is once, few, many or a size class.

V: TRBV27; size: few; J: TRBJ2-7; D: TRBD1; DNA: TGTGCCAGCAGTCATACAGGGGGTAGCGAGCAGTACTTC; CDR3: CASSHTGGSEQYF
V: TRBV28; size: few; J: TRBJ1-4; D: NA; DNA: TGTGCCAGCAGGTCGGGAGGACTATCGGGCAGTAATGAAAAACTGTTTTTT; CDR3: CASRSGGLSGSNEKLFF
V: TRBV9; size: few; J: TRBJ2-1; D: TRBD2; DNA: TGTGCCAGCAGCGTAGGTAGCGGGGAGCAGTTCTTC; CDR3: CASSVGSGEQFF
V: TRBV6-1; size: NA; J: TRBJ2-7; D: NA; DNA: TGTGCCAGCAGTGAGACCAGGACTTACTCCTACGAGCAGTACTTC; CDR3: CASSETRTYSYEQYF
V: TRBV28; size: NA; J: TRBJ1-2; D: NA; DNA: TGTGCCAGCTGGGGGCTAAACTATGGCTACACCTTC; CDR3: CASWGLNYGYTF
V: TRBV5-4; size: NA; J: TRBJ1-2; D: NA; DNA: TGTGCCAGCAGCTCAGCCTCGGGACCTAACTATGGCTACACCTTC; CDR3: CASSSASGPNYGYTF
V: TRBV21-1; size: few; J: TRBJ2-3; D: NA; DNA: TGTGCCAGCAGCAAAGTAACCAGGGAAGTCACAGATACGCAGTATTTT; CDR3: CASSKVTREVTDTQYF
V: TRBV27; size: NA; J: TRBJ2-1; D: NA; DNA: TGTGCCAGCGAGGGGGGCGGGGGCTCCTACAATGAGCAGTTCTTC; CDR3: CASEGGGGSYNEQFF
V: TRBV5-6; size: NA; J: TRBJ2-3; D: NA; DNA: TGTGCCAGCAGCCTGAGGCGAGGTCGGGGAGCGCTTCCAGATACGCAGTATTTT; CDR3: CASSLRRGRGALPDTQYF
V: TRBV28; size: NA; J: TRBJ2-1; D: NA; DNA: TGTGCCAGCAGATTGAGAGGAGGGCAGTTCTTC; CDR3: CASRLRGGQFF
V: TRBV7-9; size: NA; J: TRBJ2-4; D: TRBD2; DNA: TGTGCCAGCAGCTTACCCATGGGACTAGCGGGGTTCAATGAGCAGTACTTC; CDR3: CASSLPMGLAGFNEQYF
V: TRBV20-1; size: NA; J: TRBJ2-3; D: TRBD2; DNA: TGCAGTGCTAGAGATGTTTCGTCCAGGACTAGCGGGAGACTTAGCACAGATACGCAGTATTTT; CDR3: CSARDVSSRTSGRLSTDTQYF
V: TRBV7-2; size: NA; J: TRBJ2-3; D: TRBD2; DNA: TGTGCCAGCAGTCCTGTTAGCGGGGGTCGCACAGATACGCAGTATTTT; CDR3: CASSPVSGGRTDTQYF
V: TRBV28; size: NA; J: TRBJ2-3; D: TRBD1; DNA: TGTGCCAGCGGCTGGGGACAGGCAGACACAGATACGCAGTATTTT; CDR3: CASGWGQADTDTQYF
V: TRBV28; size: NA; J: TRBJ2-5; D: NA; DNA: TGTGCCAGCAGGGCTGCCCTGTACGTGCAGTACTTC; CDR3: CASRAALYVQYF
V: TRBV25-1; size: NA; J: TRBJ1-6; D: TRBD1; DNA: TGTGCCAGCAGTAGGGACAGGGGATCACCCCTCCACTTT; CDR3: CASSRDRGSPLHF
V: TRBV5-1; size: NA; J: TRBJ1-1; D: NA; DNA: TGCGCCAGCAGGCGGGACTCCACTGAAGCTTTCTTT; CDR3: CASRRDSTEAFF
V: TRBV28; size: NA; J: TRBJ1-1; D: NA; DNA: TGTGCCAGCACCCCCGGGGGTGGGAACACTGAAGCTTTCTTT; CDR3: CASTPGGGNTEAFF
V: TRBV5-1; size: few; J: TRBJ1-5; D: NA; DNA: TGCGCCAGCAGCGTAGGTTCTAACCCCAATCAGCCCCAGCATTTT; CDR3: CASSVGSNPNQPQHF
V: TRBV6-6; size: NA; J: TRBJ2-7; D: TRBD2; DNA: TGTGCCAGCAGTCCCGGGACTAGCGGGGGCCGCGAGCAGTACTTC; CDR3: CASSPGTSGGREQYF
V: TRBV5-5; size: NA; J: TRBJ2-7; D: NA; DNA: TGTGCCAGCAGCTTGGTCGAAGCCTACAATGAGCAGTACTTC; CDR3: CASSLVEAYNEQYF
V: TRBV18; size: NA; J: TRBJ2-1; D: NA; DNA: TGTGCCAGCTCACCACGGGACGCCGACAATGAGCAGTTCTTC; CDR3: CASSPRDADNEQFF
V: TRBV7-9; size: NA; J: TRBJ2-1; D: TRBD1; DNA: TGTGCCAGCAGCACCCGGGACAGGGGGTCCAATGAGCAGTTCTTC; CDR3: CASSTRDRGSNEQFF
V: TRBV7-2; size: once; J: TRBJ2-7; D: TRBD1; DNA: TGTGCCAGCAGCACCCGGACAGGTTTGGGCTACGAGCAGTACTTC; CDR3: CASSTRTGLGYEQYF
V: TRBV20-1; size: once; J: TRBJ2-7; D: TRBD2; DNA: TGCAGTGCCCAACAAATTGGGGGGGTCTACGAGCAGTACTTC; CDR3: CSAQQIGGVYEQYF
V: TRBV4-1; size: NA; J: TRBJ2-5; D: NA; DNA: TGCGCCAGCAGATCGACTAGTAAGGAGACCCAGTACTTC; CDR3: CASRSTSKETQYF
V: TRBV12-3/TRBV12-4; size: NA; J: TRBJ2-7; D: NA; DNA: TGTGCCAGCACCCTAAGGTGGGAGACTACCGACGAGCAGTACTTC; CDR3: CASTLRWETTDEQYF
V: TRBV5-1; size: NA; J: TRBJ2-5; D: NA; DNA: TGCGCCAGCAGCTTGGAACAGGGGAGGGGAGAGACCCAGTACTTC; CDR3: CASSLEQGRGETQYF
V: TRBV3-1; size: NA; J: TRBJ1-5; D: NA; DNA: TGTGCCAGCAGCCAAGATACGAATAGCAATCAGCCCCAGCATTTT; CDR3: CASSQDTNSNQPQHF
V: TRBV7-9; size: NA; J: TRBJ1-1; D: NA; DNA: TGTGCCAGCAGCTTAGTGGGAAGACGAGCTTTCTTT; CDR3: CASSLVGRRAFF
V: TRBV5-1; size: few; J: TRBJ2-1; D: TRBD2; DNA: TGCGCCAGCAGCGAGCTAGCGGGGGGCTCCTTTAACAATGAGCAGTTCTTC; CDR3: CASSELAGGSFNNEQFF
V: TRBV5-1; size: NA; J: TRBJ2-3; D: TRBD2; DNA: TGCGCCAGCAGCTTGGCCCTAGCGGGGGGGCCTTTTGGAGATACGCAGTATTTT; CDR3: CASSLALAGGPFGDTQYF
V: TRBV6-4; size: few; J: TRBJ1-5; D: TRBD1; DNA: TGTGCCAGCAGCCAGGACAGGTCTGGCAATCAGCCCCAGCATTTT; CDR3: CASSQDRSGNQPQHF
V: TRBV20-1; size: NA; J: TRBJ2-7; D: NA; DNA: TGCAGTGCTGAGAGGGGCAGGGCGCTCTCCTACGAGCAGTACTTC; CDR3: CSAERGRALSYEQYF
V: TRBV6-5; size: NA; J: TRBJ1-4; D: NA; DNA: TGTGCCAGCAGTTACTACAGGGTAGATGAAAAACTGTTTTTT; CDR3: CASSYYRVDEKLFF
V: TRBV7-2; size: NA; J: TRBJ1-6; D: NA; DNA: TGTGCCAGCAGCTTAGACGCAGGGCGGGATTCGCCCCTCCACTTT; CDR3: CASSLDAGRDSPLHF
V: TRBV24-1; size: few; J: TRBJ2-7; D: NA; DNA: TGTGCCACCAGTGATTTTGCAGGCTACGAGCAGTACTTC; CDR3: CATSDFAGYEQYF
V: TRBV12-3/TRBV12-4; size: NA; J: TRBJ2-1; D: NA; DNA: TGTGCCAGCAGTTTAGGGGGGCCTTGGGACAATGAGCAGTTCTTC; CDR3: CASSLGGPWDNEQFF
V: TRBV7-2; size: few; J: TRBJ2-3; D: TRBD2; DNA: TGTGCCAGCAGCCGATTTGGACTAGCGGGGGGAACGAGCACAGATACGCAGTATTTT; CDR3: CASSRFGLAGGTSTDTQYF
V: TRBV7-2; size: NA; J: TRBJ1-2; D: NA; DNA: TGTGCCAGCAGCTTTATCCAGGCGGAGGGCGGCTACACCTTC; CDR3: CASSFIQAEGGYTF
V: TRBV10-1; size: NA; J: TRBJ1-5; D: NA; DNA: TGCGCCAGCGGCTATCAGCCCCAGCATTTT; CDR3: CASGYQPQHF
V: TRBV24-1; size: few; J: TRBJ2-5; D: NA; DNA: TGTGCCACAGGGGCGCGGGACCAAGAGACCCAGTACTTC; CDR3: CATGARDQETQYF
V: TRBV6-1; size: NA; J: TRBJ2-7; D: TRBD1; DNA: TGTGCCAGCAGTGAAGGACAGGGGGTAACCTACGAGCAGTACTTC; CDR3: CASSEGQGVTYEQYF
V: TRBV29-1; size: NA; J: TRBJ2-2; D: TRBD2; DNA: TGCAGCGTTCTAAGTAGCGGGAGGAACACCGGGGAGCTGTTTTTT; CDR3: CSVLSSGRNTGELFF
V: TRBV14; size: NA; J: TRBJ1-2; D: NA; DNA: TGTGCCAGCAGCCAAGAACAGTATGGCTACACCTTC; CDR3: CASSQEQYGYTF
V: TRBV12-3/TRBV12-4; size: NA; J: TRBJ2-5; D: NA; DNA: TGTGCCAGCACTCGGGACGGACCGCAAGAGACCCAGTACTTC; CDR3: CASTRDGPQETQYF
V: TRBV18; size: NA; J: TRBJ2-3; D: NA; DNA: TGTGCCAGCTCACCGGGACGCGACACAGATACGCAGTATTTT; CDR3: CASSPGRDTDTQYF
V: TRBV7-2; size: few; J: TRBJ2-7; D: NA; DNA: TGTGCCAGCAGCTTGAGCGACAGCCGAACCTACGAGCAGTACTTC; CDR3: CASSLSDSRTYEQYF
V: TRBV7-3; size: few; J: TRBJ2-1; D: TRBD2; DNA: TGTGCCAGCAAGCCCGGAGCGGGGGTCCACAATGAGCAGTTCTTC; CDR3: CASKPGAGVHNEQFF
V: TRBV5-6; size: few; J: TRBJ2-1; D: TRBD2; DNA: TGTGCCAGCACCGGGCTCGGGGGGATCTCCTACAATGAGCAGTTCTTC; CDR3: CASTGLGGISYNEQFF